A single sample gave rise to the 17 T cell receptor beta chains below, sequenced in a study of T-cell memory formation after mild COVID-19. Using its own MiXCR run on the 5' RACE reads, TCRdb lists one record per CDR3 protein. The sample carries 350,000 to 500,000 distinct CDR3 sequences, about a quarter recorded once. The material sequenced was PBMCs or a T cell subset sorted from them (not recorded which). The receptors stem from an adult woman who had mild COVID-19 (a few samples of this study predate the infection). Cell type and time point are not known.

This clonotype has more than one count but fewer than ten. The chain couples TRBV15 to TRBJ2-7; D gene uncertain. Germline loops: CDR1 LNHNV, CDR2 YYDKDF (reference sequence). The CDR3 totals 15 residues. The germline V and J ends were trimmed by 0 bases and 5 bases, with 14 bases remaining between them. As DNA, the CDR3 is TGTGCCACCAGCAGAGATTCTATCATGACGGACGAGCAGTACTTC. This sequence encodes CATSRDSIMTDEQYF.

The chain recombines TRBV29-1 with TRBJ1-2; 8 bases match TRBD1. Germline V gene sequence: CDR1 SQVTM, CDR2 ANQGSEA. The CDR3 consists of 18 residues. The J segment lost 4 bases and the V segment lost 5 bases, leaving 21 bases of the junction unmatched. The CDR3 region has the DNA TGCAGCGTTATCGCCATTCGTGACCCCCGGACAGGGTCCTATGGCTACACCTTC. Protein product: CSVIAIRDPRTGSYGYTF.

This clonotype came up many times. The rearrangement joins TRBV10-3 to TRBJ2-7, with D unresolved. The V and J ends lost 3 bases and 6 bases respectively, with 6 bases between them. The CDR3 extends over 11 amino acids. The germline gives CDR1 ENHRY, CDR2 SYGVKD. The CDR3 DNA reads as TGTGCCATCAGTGATATGGGCGAGCAGTACTTC. Its protein product is CAISDMGEQYF.

V is TRBV9 and J is TRBJ2-7, with D possibly matching TRBD2 (6 bases). V was clipped by 6 bases and J by 2 bases, with 18 bases between them. CDR3 size: 15 residues. Germline V gives CDR1 SGDLS, CDR2 YYNGEE. CDR3 sequence reads: CASTPDGPGAYEQYF. Here the CDR3 DNA reads TGTGCCAGCACCCCCGACGGACCGGGGGCCTACGAGCAGTACTTC.

CDR3 loop: CASSPELAGALQETQYF. In DNA form, the CDR3 reads TGTGCCAGCAGCCCCGAGCTCGCGGGAGCTTTACAAGAGACCCAGTACTTC. V is TRBV7-6 and J is TRBJ2-5; TRBD2 matches 7 bases. The V gene's germline CDR1 is SGHVS and CDR2 FNYEAQ. V lost 5 bases and J lost 2; bases outside the gene matches: 14. This CDR3 spans 17 amino acids.

The gene calls are TRBV29-1 and TRBJ1-2, with 7 bases fitting TRBD1. Germline trimming cut 4 bases from V and 6 bases from J; bases unmatched to any gene: 8. The CDR3 extends over 13 amino acids. The germline V gene encodes CDR1 SQVTM and CDR2 ANQGSEA. CDR3 coding DNA: TGCAGCGTTGGACAGGGTATGACGGATGGCTACACCTTC. Amino acids: CSVGQGMTDGYTF.

The V and J genes are TRBV11-3 and TRBJ2-7; no definite D call. This CDR3 comprises 15 residues. Trimming removed 6 bases from V and 3 bases from J, with 18 bases in between. CDR1 is SGHNT, CDR2 YENEEA, per germline. CDR3 DNA: TGTGCCAGCAGACCCGGCGCCGGACGGCACTACGAGCAGTACTTC. It codes for CASRPGAGRHYEQYF.

There are a few counts of this clonotype. The chain has TRBV10-3 and TRBJ2-7; D unclear. Germline V gene data show CDR1 as ENHRY and CDR2 as SYGVKD. Trimming removed 9 bases at V and 5 bases at J, with 17 bases between. There are 13 residues in the CDR3. CDR3 bases: TGTGCCATGGCTCCTGGACCCGTCGACGAGCAGTACTTC. Translating it yields CAMAPGPVDEQYF.

The chain employs TRBV29-1 and TRBJ2-7; possibly TRBD1 or TRBD2 for D (5 bases each). Germline CDR1 and CDR2: SQVTM and ANQGSEA. Between the trimmed V and J ends, which lost 3 bases and 7 bases, there was a span of 13 bases. The CDR3 runs 12 residues. CDR3 in amino acids: CSVDGALGEQYF. CDR3 DNA: TGCAGCGTTGACGGGGCGTTGGGAGAGCAGTACTTC.

The chain uses TRBV9 and TRBJ2-3, with 7 bases that match TRBD1. CDR3 size: 16 residues. J was trimmed by 2 bases and V by 3 bases; bases with no gene match: 9. Germline loops: CDR1 SGDLS, CDR2 YYNGEE. For the CDR3, the DNA is TGTGCCAGCAGCGCGCCGACAGGGCATATCACAGATACGCAGTATTTT. It specifies CASSAPTGHITDTQYF. The full variable domain, in which reference TRBV9 and TRBJ2-3 provide the parts outside the CDR3, is DSGVTQTPKHLITATGQRVTLRCSPRSGDLSVYWYQQSLDQGLQFLIQYYNGEERAKGNILERFSAQQFPDLHSELNLSSLELGDSALYFCASSAPTGHITDTQYFGPGTRLTVL.

This clonotype came up a few times. This chain connects TRBV12-3 or TRBV12-4 to TRBJ1-5; TRBD1 is a possible D gene (5 bases). The V and J ends lost 3 bases and 1 base respectively, with 16 bases between them. The CDR3 extends over 17 amino acids. The CDR3 sequence: CASSFRGRGLSNQPQHF. In DNA, the CDR3 is TGTGCCAGCAGTTTCCGCGGACGGGGCTTAAGCAATCAGCCCCAGCATTTT.

This clonotype was seen many times. This chain joins TRBV4-2 and TRBJ2-5, with D possibly TRBD2 on 6 matching bases. V gave up 0 bases and J gave up 3 bases, with 14 bases separating them. This CDR3 has 16 residues. Germline V gene data show CDR1 as LGHNA and CDR2 as YNFKEQ. The CDR3: CASSQDAGFGEETQYF. The CDR3 DNA reads as TGTGCCAGCAGCCAAGACGCGGGGTTTGGGGAAGAGACCCAGTACTTC.

This clonotype was recorded a few times. V is TRBV3-1 and J is TRBJ2-7; D call uncertain. The CDR3 loop spans 16 amino acids. The germline V gene encodes CDR1 LGHDT and CDR2 YNNKEL (reference sequence). The V end was cut by 2 bases, the J end by 4 bases, with 18 bases between. CDR3: CASSQTTTWEGYEQYF. In DNA, the CDR3 is TGTGCCAGCAGCCAAACCACAACATGGGAAGGTTACGAGCAGTACTTC.

This clonotype appeared a few times. The V call is TRBV10-3, the J call TRBJ2-3, with 9 bases lining up with TRBD2. CDR3 length equals 14 residues. Germline V gives CDR1 ENHRY, CDR2 SYGVKD. Germline trimming cut 5 bases from V and 5 bases from J; bases unmatched to any gene: 5. This chain's CDR3 is CAISRAGGRDTQYF. The CDR3 nucleotides read TGTGCCATCAGTCGAGCGGGAGGCCGAGATACGCAGTATTTT.

The chain is built from TRBV6-1 and TRBJ2-7; 7 bases map to TRBD1. Germline V gene data show CDR1 as MNHNS and CDR2 as SASEGT. J was trimmed by 3 bases and V by 10 bases; bases with no gene match: 6. This CDR3 comprises 12 residues. The CDR3 protein is CATQGRSYEQYF. The CDR3 DNA is TGTGCCACACAGGGGCGAAGCTACGAGCAGTACTTC.

This chain joins TRBV20-1 and TRBJ2-7; tentative D call: TRBD1 (5 bases). Germline CDR1 DFQATT, CDR2 SNEGSKA (reference sequence). The CDR3 runs 13 residues. V gave up 0 bases and J gave up 6 bases, with 12 bases separating them. CDR3 nucleotide sequence: TGCAGTGCTAGAGATTCGGCAGGGCCCGAGCAGTACTTC. As protein: CSARDSAGPEQYF.

V is TRBV7-6 and J is TRBJ2-1, with TRBD2 identical over 10 bases. Germline V gives CDR1 SGHVS, CDR2 FNYEAQ. With V trimmed by 2 bases and J by 3 bases, 7 bases remained unmatched. The CDR3 has 17 residues. CDR3 DNA: TGTGCCAGCAGCTTACCTGTAGCGGGGGGCCACTACAATGAGCAGTTCTTC. It encodes CASSLPVAGGHYNEQFF.